The following is a T cell receptor beta chain sequence with its context. Its antigen is unidentified. There are 19 residues in the CDR3. When naive CD8 T cells were sorted, they were gated as CD8+CD4-CCR7+CD45RA+. TCRdb independently ran MiXCR on the PCR reads; one entry per CDR3 protein. Among 490,000 or so distinct CDR3 sequences listed, around a fifth were seen once. This entry belongs to a study of molecular identifiers for immune sequencing clone quantification. Study in general: Replicate RNA from around 20,000 or 100,000 naive CD8 T cells formed five aliquots; four were sequenced. Study-wide points: The sizes of highly expanded clones could be underestimated when identical TCR molecules share a barcode. Clones that had above 20 RNA copies took up over 99% of effector molecules but under 1% in naive cells.

The origin of this receptor is a human donor in good health. Some libraries in this study had Jurkat cell RNA spiked in. Material for sequencing was naive CD8+ T cells from blood, with Jurkat cell RNA spiked in. Subset specified: FACS-sorted CD8+CD4-CCR7+CD45RA+ naive T cells. The V and J genes are TRBV21-1 and TRBJ2-6. TRBV21-1 is termed a pseudogene. The CDR3 region is CASSKVVVDRSSGANVLTF. CDR3 nucleotide sequence: TGTGCCAGCAGCAAAGTTGTTGTGGACCGGTCCTCTGGGGCCAACGTCCTGACTTTC.